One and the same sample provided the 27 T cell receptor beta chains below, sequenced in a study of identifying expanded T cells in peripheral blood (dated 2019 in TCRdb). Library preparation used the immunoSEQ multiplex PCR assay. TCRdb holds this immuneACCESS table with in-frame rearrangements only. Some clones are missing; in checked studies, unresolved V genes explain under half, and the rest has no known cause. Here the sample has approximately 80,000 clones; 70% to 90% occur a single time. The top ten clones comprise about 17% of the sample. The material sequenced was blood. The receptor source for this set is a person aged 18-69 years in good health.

CDR3 loop: CAISEQPGGSYNEQFF. CDR3 nucleotide sequence: TGTGCCATCAGTGAGCAACCGGGAGGGTCCTACAATGAGCAGTTCTTC. The chain carries TRBV10-3 and TRBJ2-1; TRBD2 agrees at 8 bases. Losses at the gene ends were 2 bases for V and 1 base for J; bases not matched to a gene: 4. This CDR3 is built from 16 residues. Germline V gene lookup returns CDR1 ENHRY and CDR2 SYGVKD.

The CDR3 reads CASSQVGTVGGEKLFF. CDR3 DNA: TGTGCCAGCAGCCAAGTGGGGACGGTGGGTGGTGAAAAACTGTTTTTT. V and J are TRBV4-2 and TRBJ1-4; possibly TRBD1 for D (5 bases). CDR3 size: 16 residues. Germline V gene sequence: CDR1 LGHNA, CDR2 YNFKEQ. The V gene lost 1 base and the J gene lost 7 bases, with 16 bases spanning the gap.

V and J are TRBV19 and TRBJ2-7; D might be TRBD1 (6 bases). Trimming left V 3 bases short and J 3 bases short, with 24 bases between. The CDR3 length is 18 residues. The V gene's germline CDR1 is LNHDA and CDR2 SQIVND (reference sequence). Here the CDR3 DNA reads TGTGCCAGTAGTATGGCTGGGACAACTCGAGACTTTGTCTACGAGCAGTACTTC. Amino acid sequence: CASSMAGTTRDFVYEQYF.

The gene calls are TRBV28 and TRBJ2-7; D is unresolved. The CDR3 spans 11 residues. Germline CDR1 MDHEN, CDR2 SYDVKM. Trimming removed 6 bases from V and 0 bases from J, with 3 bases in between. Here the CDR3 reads CASSVSYEQYF. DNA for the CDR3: TGTGCCAGCAGCGTCTCCTACGAGCAGTACTTC.

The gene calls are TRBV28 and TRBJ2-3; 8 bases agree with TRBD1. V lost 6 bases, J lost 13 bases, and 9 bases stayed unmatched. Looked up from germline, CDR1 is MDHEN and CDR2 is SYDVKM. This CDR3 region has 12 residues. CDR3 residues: CASSTPPGQEYF. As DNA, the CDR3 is TGTGCCAGCAGCACCCCCCCGGGACAGGAGTATTTT.

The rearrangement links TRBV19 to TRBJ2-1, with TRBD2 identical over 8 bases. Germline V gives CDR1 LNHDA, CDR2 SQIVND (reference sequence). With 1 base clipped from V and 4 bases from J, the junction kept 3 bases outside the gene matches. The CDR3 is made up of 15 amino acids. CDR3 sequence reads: CASSIGGLVYNEQFF. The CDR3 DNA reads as TGTGCCAGTAGTATAGGGGGACTAGTGTACAATGAGCAGTTCTTC.

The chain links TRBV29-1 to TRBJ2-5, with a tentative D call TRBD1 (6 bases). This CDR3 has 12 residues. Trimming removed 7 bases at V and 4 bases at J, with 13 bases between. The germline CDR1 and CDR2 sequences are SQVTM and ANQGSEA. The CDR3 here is CSARGPIETQYF. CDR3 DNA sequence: TGCAGCGCCAGGGGCCCGATAGAGACCCAGTACTTC.

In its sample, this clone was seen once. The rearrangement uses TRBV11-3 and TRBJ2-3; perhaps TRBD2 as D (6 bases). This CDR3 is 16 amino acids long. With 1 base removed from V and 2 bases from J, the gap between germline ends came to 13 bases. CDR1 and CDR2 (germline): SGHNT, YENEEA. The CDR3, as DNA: TGTGCCAGCAGCTTAGGCCGGGACTGGAACACAGATACGCAGTATTTT. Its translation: CASSLGRDWNTDTQYF. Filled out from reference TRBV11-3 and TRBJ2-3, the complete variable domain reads EAGVVQSPRYKIIEKKQPVAFWCNPISGHNTLYWYLQNLGQGPELLIRYENEEAVDDSQLPKDRFSAERLKGVDSTLKIQPAELGDSAVYLCASSLGRDWNTDTQYFGPGTRLTVL.

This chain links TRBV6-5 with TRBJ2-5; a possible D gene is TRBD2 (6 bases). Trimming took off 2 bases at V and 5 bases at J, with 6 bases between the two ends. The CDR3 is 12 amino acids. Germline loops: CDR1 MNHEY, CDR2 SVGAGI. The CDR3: CASSYRGETQYF. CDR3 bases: TGTGCCAGCAGTTACCGGGGGGAGACCCAGTACTTC.

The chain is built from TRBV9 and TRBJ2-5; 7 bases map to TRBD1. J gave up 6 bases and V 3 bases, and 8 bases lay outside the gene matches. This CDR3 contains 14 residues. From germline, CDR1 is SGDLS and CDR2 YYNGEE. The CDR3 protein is CASSEMAGGKTQYF. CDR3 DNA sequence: TGTGCCAGCAGCGAAATGGCAGGGGGAAAGACCCAGTACTTC.

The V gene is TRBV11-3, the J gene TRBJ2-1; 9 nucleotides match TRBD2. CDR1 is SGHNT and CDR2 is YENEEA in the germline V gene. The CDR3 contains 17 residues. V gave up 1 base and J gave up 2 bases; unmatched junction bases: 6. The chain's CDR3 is CASSLARSGSTYNEQFF. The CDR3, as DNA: TGTGCCAGCAGCTTAGCCCGTAGCGGGAGCACCTACAATGAGCAGTTCTTC.

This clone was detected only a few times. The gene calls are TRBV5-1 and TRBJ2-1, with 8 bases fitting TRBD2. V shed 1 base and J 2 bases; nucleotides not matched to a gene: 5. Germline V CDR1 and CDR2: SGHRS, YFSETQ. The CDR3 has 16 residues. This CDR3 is CASSLLSTSAYNEQFF. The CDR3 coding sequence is TGCGCCAGCAGCTTGTTGTCGACTAGCGCCTACAATGAGCAGTTCTTC.

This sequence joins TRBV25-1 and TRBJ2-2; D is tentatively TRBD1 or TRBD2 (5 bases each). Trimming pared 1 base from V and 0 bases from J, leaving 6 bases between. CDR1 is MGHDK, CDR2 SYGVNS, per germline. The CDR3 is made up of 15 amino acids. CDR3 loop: CASSEWGTNTGELFF. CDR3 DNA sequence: TGTGCCAGCAGTGAATGGGGGACGAACACCGGGGAGCTGTTTTTT.

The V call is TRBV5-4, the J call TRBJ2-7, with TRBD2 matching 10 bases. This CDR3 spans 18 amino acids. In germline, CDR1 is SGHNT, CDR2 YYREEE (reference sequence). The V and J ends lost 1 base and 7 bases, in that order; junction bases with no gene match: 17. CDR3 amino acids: CASSLRGLAGVPPGEQYF. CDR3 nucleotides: TGTGCCAGCAGCTTGAGGGGGCTAGCGGGAGTACCGCCCGGGGAGCAGTACTTC.

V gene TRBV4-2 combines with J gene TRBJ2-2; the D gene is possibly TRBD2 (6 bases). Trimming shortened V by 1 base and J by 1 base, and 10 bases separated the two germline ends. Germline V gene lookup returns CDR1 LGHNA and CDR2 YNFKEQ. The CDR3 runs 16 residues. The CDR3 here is CASSQGTSLNTGELFF. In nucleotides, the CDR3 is TGTGCCAGCAGCCAAGGTACTAGCTTGAACACCGGGGAGCTGTTTTTT.

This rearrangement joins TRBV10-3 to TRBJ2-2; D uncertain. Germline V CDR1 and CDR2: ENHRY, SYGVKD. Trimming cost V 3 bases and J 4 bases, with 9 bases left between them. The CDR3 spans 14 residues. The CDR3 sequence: CAISDRPATGELFF. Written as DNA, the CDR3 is TGTGCCATCAGTGACCGTCCAGCCACCGGGGAGCTGTTTTTT.

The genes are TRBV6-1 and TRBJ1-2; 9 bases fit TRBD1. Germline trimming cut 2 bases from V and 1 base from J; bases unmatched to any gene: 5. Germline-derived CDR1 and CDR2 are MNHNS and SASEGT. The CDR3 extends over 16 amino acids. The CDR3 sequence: CASSEPGTGNNYGYTF. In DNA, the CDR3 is TGTGCCAGCAGTGAACCAGGGACAGGGAATAACTATGGCTACACCTTC.

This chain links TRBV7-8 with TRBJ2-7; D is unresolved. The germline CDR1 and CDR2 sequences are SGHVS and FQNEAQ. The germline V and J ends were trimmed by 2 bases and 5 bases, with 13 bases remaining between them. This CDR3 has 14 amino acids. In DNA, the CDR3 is TGTGCCAGCAGCTTAAGGAGAGAAAGGAACGAGCAGTACTTC. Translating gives CASSLRRERNEQYF.

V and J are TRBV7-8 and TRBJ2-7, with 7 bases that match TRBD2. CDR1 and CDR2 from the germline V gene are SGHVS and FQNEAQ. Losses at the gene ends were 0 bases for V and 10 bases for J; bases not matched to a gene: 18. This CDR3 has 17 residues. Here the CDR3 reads CASSLASYGERERSQYF. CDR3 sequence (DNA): TGTGCCAGCAGCTTAGCGTCATACGGGGAGCGGGAAAGATCTCAGTACTTC.

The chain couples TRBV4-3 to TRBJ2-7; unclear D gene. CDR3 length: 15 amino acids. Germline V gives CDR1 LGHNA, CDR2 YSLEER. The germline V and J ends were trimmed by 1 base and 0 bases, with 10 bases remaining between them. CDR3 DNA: TGCGCCAGCAGCCAAGGTTTCGGCTACTCCTACGAGCAGTACTTC. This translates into CASSQGFGYSYEQYF.

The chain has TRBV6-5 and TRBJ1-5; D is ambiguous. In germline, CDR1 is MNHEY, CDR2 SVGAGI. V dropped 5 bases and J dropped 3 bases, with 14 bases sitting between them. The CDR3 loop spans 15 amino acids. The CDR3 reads CASSLTSGDNQPQHF. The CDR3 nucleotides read TGTGCCAGCAGTCTTACATCTGGGGACAATCAGCCCCAGCATTTT.

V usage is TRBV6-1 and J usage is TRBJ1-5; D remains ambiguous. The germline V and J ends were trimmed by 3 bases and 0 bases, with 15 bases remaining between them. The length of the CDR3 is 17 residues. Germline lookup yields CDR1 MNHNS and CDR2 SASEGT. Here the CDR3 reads CASSDHGRSFSNQPQHF. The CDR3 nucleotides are TGTGCCAGCAGTGACCACGGAAGATCTTTTAGCAATCAGCCCCAGCATTTT.

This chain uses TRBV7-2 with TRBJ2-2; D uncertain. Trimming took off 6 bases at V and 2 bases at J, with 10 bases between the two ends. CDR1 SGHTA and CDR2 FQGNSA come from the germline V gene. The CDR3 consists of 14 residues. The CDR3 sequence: CASSPMSNTGELFF. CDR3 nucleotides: TGTGCCAGCAGTCCCATGTCTAACACCGGGGAGCTGTTTTTT.

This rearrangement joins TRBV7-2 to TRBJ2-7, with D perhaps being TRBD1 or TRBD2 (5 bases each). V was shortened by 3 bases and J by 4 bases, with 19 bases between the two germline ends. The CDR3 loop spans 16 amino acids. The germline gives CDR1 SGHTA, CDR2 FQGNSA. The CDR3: CASSFGDGGGRYEQYF. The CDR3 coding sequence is TGTGCCAGCAGCTTCGGGGATGGGGGTGGGCGGTACGAGCAGTACTTC.

CDR3 DNA: TGTGCCAGCAGCTCCAGGGGCGGGACTGAAGCTTTCTTT. Translating gives CASSSRGGTEAFF. The rearrangement links TRBV7-9 to TRBJ1-1; a weak D match, TRBD1 (6 bases). The V end lost 4 bases, the J end lost 5 bases, and 11 bases lay between the germline ends. Germline loops: CDR1 SEHNR, CDR2 FQNEAQ (reference sequence). The CDR3 runs to 13 residues. The full variable domain, its missing parts supplied by reference TRBV7-9 and TRBJ1-1, is DTGVSQNPRHKITKRGQNVTFRCDPISEHNRLYWYRQTLGQGPEFLTYFQNEAQLEKSRLLSDRFSAERPKGSFSTLEIQRTEQGDSAMYLCASSSRGGTEAFFGQGTRLTVV.

The CDR3 spells CSAHRGETQYF. The CDR3 DNA sequence: TGCAGCGCACACAGGGGAGAGACCCAGTACTTC. The J gene is TRBJ2-5, the V gene TRBV29-1; 7 bases map to TRBD1. CDR1 and CDR2 (germline): SQVTM, ANQGSEA. The CDR3 runs to 11 residues. The V and J ends lost 7 bases and 4 bases, in that order; junction bases with no gene match: 3. Based on the CDR3 plus reference TRBV29-1 and TRBJ2-5, the full variable domain is SAVISQKPSRDICQRGTSLTIQCQVDSQVTMMFWYRQQPGQSLTLIATANQGSEATYESGFVIDKFPISRPNLTFSTLTVSNMSPEDSSIYLCSAHRGETQYFGPGTRLLVL.

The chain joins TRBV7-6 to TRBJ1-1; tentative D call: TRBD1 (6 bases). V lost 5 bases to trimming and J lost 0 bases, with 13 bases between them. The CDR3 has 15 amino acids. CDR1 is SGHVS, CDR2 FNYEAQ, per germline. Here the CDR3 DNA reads TGTGCCAGCAGCGCCGGGGGCGCGTTGAACACTGAAGCTTTCTTT. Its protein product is CASSAGGALNTEAFF.